Below, 19 T cell receptor beta chains from the same sample are listed, as sequenced in a study of blood T cell repertoires in COVID-19 (dated by TCRdb to the early 2020s). The library was prepared using the immunoSEQ multiplex PCR assay. Drawn from immuneACCESS, this table holds only the in-frame rearrangements with V and J called that TCRdb kept. Clones are partly lost; checked studies trace under half to an unresolved V gene and leave the rest unexplained. This sample gives about 240,000 clones in total; 75% to 90% of them show up just once. About an eighth of the sample is taken by the ten largest. What was sequenced was peripheral blood. The receptor source for this set is a woman aged 60-75 years with active or convalescent COVID-19.

The chain links TRBV27 to TRBJ1-5; 7 nucleotides agree with TRBD1. The CDR3 extends over 15 amino acids. After removal of 5 bases from V and 5 bases from J, the junction contained 9 bases not matched to a gene. From germline, CDR1 is MNHEY and CDR2 SMNVEV (reference sequence). Here the CDR3 reads CASSQSRQGYQPQHF. The CDR3 DNA reads TGTGCCAGCAGTCAGTCAAGACAGGGTTATCAGCCCCAGCATTTT.

V usage is TRBV5-1 and J usage is TRBJ1-2; 12 bases are shared with TRBD1. With 4 bases clipped from V and 5 bases from J, the junction kept 12 bases outside the gene matches. Germline assignment: CDR1 SGHRS and CDR2 YFSETQ. CDR3 length equals 17 residues. CDR3 amino acids: CASSPSPGTGGKYGYTF. The CDR3 DNA reads TGCGCCAGCAGCCCCTCCCCCGGGACAGGGGGCAAGTATGGCTACACCTTC. Full variable domain (outside the CDR3, taken from reference TRBV5-1 and TRBJ1-2): KAGVTQTPRYLIKTRGQQVTLSCSPISGHRSVSWYQQTPGQGLQFLFEYFSETQRNKGNFPGRFSGRQFSNSRSEMNVSTLELGDSALYLCASSPSPGTGGKYGYTFGSGTRLTVV.

The V gene is TRBV30, the J gene TRBJ1-3; 7 nucleotides align to TRBD1. Germline V CDR1 and CDR2: GTSNPN, SVGIG (reference sequence). There are 14 residues in the CDR3. The V and J ends lost 4 bases and 2 bases, in that order; junction bases with no gene match: 5. Here the CDR3 DNA reads TGTGCCTGGACCAGTACAGGGGCTGGAAACACCATATATTTT. Translated, it gives CAWTSTGAGNTIYF. Variable domain in full (rest from reference TRBV30 and TRBJ1-3): SQTIHQWPATLVQPVGSPLSLECTVEGTSNPNLYWYRQAAGRGLQLLFYSVGIGQISSEVPQNLSASRPQDRQFILSSKKLLLSDSGFYLCAWTSTGAGNTIYFGEGSWLTVV.

The chain links TRBV30 to TRBJ1-1, with D uncertain. Germline lookup yields CDR1 GTSNPN and CDR2 SVGIG (reference sequence). Trimming stripped 2 bases from V and 3 bases from J, with 16 bases between. CDR3 length: 15 amino acids. The CDR3 DNA is TGTGCCTGGAGTCTTTTTGGAGGTTGGTACACTGAAGCTTTCTTT. Translation gives CAWSLFGGWYTEAFF.

The genes are TRBV18 and TRBJ1-1; 10 nucleotides align to TRBD1. The CDR3 runs 14 residues. CDR1 KGHSH and CDR2 LQKENI come from the germline V gene. The ends lost 3 bases at V and 6 bases at J; junction bases unmatched: 4. CDR3 region: CASSPGQGISEAFF. CDR3 DNA sequence: TGTGCCAGCTCACCGGGACAGGGGATCTCTGAAGCTTTCTTT. The full variable domain, its missing parts supplied by reference TRBV18 and TRBJ1-1, is NAGVMQNPRHLVRRRGQEARLRCSPMKGHSHVYWYRQLPEEGLKFMVYLQKENIIDESGMPKERFSAEFPKEGPSILRIQQVVRGDSAAYFCASSPGQGISEAFFGQGTRLTVV.

V usage is TRBV18 and J usage is TRBJ1-6; no clear D. With 5 bases removed from V and 4 bases from J, the gap between germline ends came to 9 bases. CDR1 KGHSH and CDR2 LQKENI come from the germline V gene. The CDR3 length is 14 residues. CDR3 DNA: TGTGCCAGCTCAGAGGACTTTTATAATTCACCCCTCCACTTT. Translation: CASSEDFYNSPLHF. Supplemented by reference TRBV18 and TRBJ1-6, the full variable domain reads NAGVMQNPRHLVRRRGQEARLRCSPMKGHSHVYWYRQLPEEGLKFMVYLQKENIIDESGMPKERFSAEFPKEGPSILRIQQVVRGDSAAYFCASSEDFYNSPLHFGNGTRLTVT.

This clone showed up just a few times. J is TRBJ2-7 and V is TRBV19; 13 bases match TRBD2. With V trimmed by 3 bases and J by 1 base, 3 bases remained unmatched. Germline CDR1 LNHDA, CDR2 SQIVND (reference sequence). This CDR3 comprises 16 residues. DNA of the CDR3: TGTGCCAGTAGTATGGGACTAGCGGGGCGTTCCTACGAGCAGTACTTC. Protein: CASSMGLAGRSYEQYF.

This clone was counted between two and nine times. This chain uses TRBV29-1 with TRBJ1-5; D may be TRBD1 (5 bases). This CDR3 is 13 amino acids long. Trimming took 1 base from V and 4 from J, leaving 8 bases between them. CDR1 is SQVTM and CDR2 is ANQGSEA in the germline V gene. As DNA, the CDR3 is TGCAGCGTTGAAGTGGAGGGGAATCAGCCCCAGCATTTT. Translated: CSVEVEGNQPQHF.

The chain carries TRBV7-9 and TRBJ2-7, with unresolved D. In germline, CDR1 is SEHNR, CDR2 FQNEAQ (reference sequence). V lost 4 bases and J 3 bases, leaving 4 bases between the germline ends. The CDR3 loop spans 11 amino acids. CDR3 coding DNA: TGTGCCAGCAGCTCTTACTACGAGCAGTACTTC. Translated, it gives CASSSYYEQYF.

This clone was recorded only once. The CDR3 DNA follows: TGTGCCAGCAGCTTTCTGGGACAGGGGGCGGGATACGAGCAGTACTTC. It codes for CASSFLGQGAGYEQYF. V is TRBV5-5 and J is TRBJ2-7; 12 bases map to TRBD1. The CDR3 extends over 16 amino acids. Trimming removed 2 bases from V and 4 bases from J; junction bases left unmatched: 7. Germline-derived CDR1 and CDR2 are SGHKS and YYEKEE (reference sequence).

The V and J genes are TRBV3-1 (or the pseudogene TRBV3-2) and TRBJ1-1; a possible D gene is TRBD1 (5 bases). Per germline, CDR1 LGHDT and CDR2 YNNKEL (reference sequence). Trimming cost V 6 bases and J 1 base, with 12 bases left between them. The CDR3 loop spans 14 amino acids. The CDR3 nucleotides are TGTGCCAGCAGACATGACAGAAAGAACACTGAAGCTTTCTTT. Translation: CASRHDRKNTEAFF.

J is TRBJ2-2 and V is TRBV27, with 9 bases fitting TRBD2. This CDR3 spans 18 amino acids. Germline V gene lookup returns CDR1 MNHEY and CDR2 SMNVEV (reference sequence). V trimming: 3 bases; J trimming: 0 bases; junction bases outside the gene matches: 8. In DNA, the CDR3 is TGTGCCAGCAGTTTGTGGGCTAGCGGGGCTTCGAACACCGGGGAGCTGTTTTTT. Its translation is CASSLWASGASNTGELFF.

The gene calls are TRBV30 and TRBJ2-3, with 7 nucleotides matching TRBD2. Germline V gene data show CDR1 as GTSNPN and CDR2 as SVGIG (reference sequence). J lost 1 base, V lost 7 bases, and 2 bases had no gene match. This CDR3 is 12 amino acids long. The CDR3 sequence: CAYLAGTDTQYF. In DNA, the CDR3 is TGTGCCTATCTAGCGGGCACAGATACGCAGTATTTT. Using reference TRBV30 and TRBJ2-3 for the parts outside the CDR3, the full variable domain is SQTIHQWPATLVQPVGSPLSLECTVEGTSNPNLYWYRQAAGRGLQLLFYSVGIGQISSEVPQNLSASRPQDRQFILSSKKLLLSDSGFYLCAYLAGTDTQYFGPGTRLTVL.

The rearrangement joins TRBV5-6 to TRBJ1-6, with 10 bases lining up with TRBD1. The CDR3 has 18 amino acids. J gave up 1 base and V 4 bases, and 8 bases lay outside the gene matches. The germline V gene encodes CDR1 SGHDT and CDR2 YYEEEE. The CDR3 here is CASSRDRGPGSYNSPLHF. The CDR3 coding sequence is TGTGCCAGCAGCAGGGACAGGGGCCCGGGGTCCTATAATTCACCCCTCCACTTT. Looking up the rest from reference TRBV5-6 and TRBJ1-6 gives the full variable domain: DAGVTQSPTHLIKTRGQQVTLRCSPKSGHDTVSWYQQALGQGPQFIFQYYEEEERQRGNFPDRFSGHQFPNYSSELNVNALLLGDSALYLCASSRDRGPGSYNSPLHFGNGTRLTVT.

The V gene is TRBV6-5, the J gene TRBJ2-5; 7 nucleotides line up with TRBD1. Germline CDR1 and CDR2: MNHEY and SVGAGI. This CDR3 spans 16 amino acids. V gave up 4 bases and J gave up 1 base; unmatched junction bases: 9. The chain's CDR3 is CASSSPDRDSQETQYF. As DNA, the CDR3 is TGTGCCAGCAGTTCCCCCGACCGGGACAGCCAAGAGACCCAGTACTTC.

V is TRBV5-6 and J is TRBJ1-5, with TRBD1 as a possible D gene (6 bases). Trimming left V 1 base short and J 3 bases short, with 11 bases between. The CDR3 extends over 15 amino acids. The germline gives CDR1 SGHDT, CDR2 YYEEEE. The CDR3 bases are TGTGCCAGCAGCTTGCGGGGGGCCTACAATCAGCCCCAGCATTTT. It translates to CASSLRGAYNQPQHF.

Remarks on this clone: This sample includes further DNA sequences coding for the same CDR3. The rearrangement uses TRBV18 and TRBJ2-4; 8 bases fit TRBD1. The CDR3 is 16 residues long. The germline V gene has CDR1 KGHSH and CDR2 LQKENI. Trimming cost V 3 bases and J 0 bases; bases outside gene matches: 4. The CDR3 coding sequence is TGTGCCAGCTCACCGGGACAGGCCTTAGCCAAAAACATTCAGTACTTC. Its protein product is CASSPGQALAKNIQYF.

The gene calls are TRBV6-1 and TRBJ1-2; tentative D call: TRBD1 (6 bases). Germline CDR1 and CDR2: MNHNS and SASEGT. V shed 0 bases and J shed 5 bases, with 13 bases lying between them. This CDR3 has 15 residues. The CDR3 here is CASSEAYRAVYGYTF. The DNA for the CDR3 is TGTGCCAGCAGTGAAGCTTACAGGGCGGTGTATGGCTACACCTTC.

V is TRBV12-5 and J is TRBJ2-3, with D possibly TRBD2 on 6 matching bases. Germline V CDR1 and CDR2: LGHNT, FRNRAP. Trimming removed 8 bases from V and 2 bases from J, with 14 bases in between. This CDR3 has 14 amino acids. The CDR3 sequence is CASLLWGDTDTQYF. CDR3 nucleotide sequence: TGTGCTAGTCTCCTCTGGGGGGACACAGATACGCAGTATTTT.